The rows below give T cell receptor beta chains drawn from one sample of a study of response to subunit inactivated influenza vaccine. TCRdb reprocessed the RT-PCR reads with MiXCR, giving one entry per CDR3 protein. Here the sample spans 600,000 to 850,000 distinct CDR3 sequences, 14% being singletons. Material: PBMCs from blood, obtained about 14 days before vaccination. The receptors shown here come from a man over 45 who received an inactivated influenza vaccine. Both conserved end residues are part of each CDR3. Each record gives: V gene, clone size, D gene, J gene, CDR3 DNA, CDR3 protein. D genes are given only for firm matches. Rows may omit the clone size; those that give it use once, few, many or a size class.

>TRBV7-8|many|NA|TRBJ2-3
TGTGCCAGCAGCTTATCAATTAGGGGGGTGGCAGATACGCAGTATTTT
CASSLSIRGVADTQYF
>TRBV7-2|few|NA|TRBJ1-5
TGTGCCAGCAGCTTAGTCAGGGGTACAAGTCAGCCCCAGCATTTT
CASSLVRGTSQPQHF
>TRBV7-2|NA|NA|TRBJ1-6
TGTGCCAGCAGCTTAGCCCCTGGAGGGAAATCACTTTCACCCCTCCACTTT
CASSLAPGGKSLSPLHF
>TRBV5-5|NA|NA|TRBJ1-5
TGTGCCAGCAGCTTGGAGGCCGGGGCTAGCGTCGAGGGGCGGCATTTT
CASSLEAGASVEGRHF
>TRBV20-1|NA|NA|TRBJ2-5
TGCAGTGCTAGTCAGGCGGGACAAGAGACCCAGTACTTC
CSASQAGQETQYF
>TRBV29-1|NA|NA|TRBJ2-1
TGCAGTACAACCGGGTCTTACAATGAGCAGTTCTTC
CSTTGSYNEQFF
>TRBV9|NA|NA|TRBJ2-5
TGTGCCAGCAGCGTAGAACGGGGTCAAGAGACCCAGTACTTC
CASSVERGQETQYF
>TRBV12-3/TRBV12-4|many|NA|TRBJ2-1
TGTGCCAGCAGTCAGACGGATGAGCAGTTCTTC
CASSQTDEQFF
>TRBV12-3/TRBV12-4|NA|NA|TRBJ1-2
TGTGCCAGCAGCACCCGCGGGGCCTATGGCTACACCTTC
CASSTRGAYGYTF
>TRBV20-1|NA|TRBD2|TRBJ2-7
TGCAGTGCTAGAGCGGGAGGGACAGAGCAGTACTTC
CSARAGGTEQYF
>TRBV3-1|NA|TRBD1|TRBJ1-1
TGTGCCAGCAGCCAAGCGGGGACAGAGAACACTGAAGCTTTCTTT
CASSQAGTENTEAFF
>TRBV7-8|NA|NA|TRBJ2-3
TGTGCCAGCAGCTTAGAACCCTCCGGGACCCGGCGTGGTACGCAGTATTTT
CASSLEPSGTRRGTQYF
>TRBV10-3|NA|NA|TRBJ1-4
TGTGCCATCAGTGAGATGAAATATGACGAAAAACTGTTTTTT
CAISEMKYDEKLFF
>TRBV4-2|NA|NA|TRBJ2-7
TGTGCCAGCAGCCAAGACAGGGACTACGAGCAGTACTTC
CASSQDRDYEQYF
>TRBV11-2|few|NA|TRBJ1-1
TGTGCCAGCAGCGCATACAAGACTCTTCCCATTGTGGACACTGAAGCTTTCTTT
CASSAYKTLPIVDTEAFF
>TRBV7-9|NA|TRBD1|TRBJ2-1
TGTGCCAGCAGGTCATGGGACAGTCCTCCCAATGAGCAGTTCTTC
CASRSWDSPPNEQFF
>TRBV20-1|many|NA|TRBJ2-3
TGCAGTGTTCGCGCCATAAAACTGCAGGGGGGGAGCACAGATACGCAGTATTTT
CSVRAIKLQGGSTDTQYF
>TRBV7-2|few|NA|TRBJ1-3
TGTGCCAGCAGCCCAGACGGACGGATCTCTGGAAACACCATATATTTT
CASSPDGRISGNTIYF
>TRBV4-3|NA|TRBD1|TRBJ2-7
TGCGCCAGCAGCCAAGATCGTGCAAGCGGGACAGGGGGCTACGAGCAGTACTTC
CASSQDRASGTGGYEQYF
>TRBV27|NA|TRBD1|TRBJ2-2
TGTGCCAGCAGTCCACTACAGGGGACCGGGGAGCTGTTTTTT
CASSPLQGTGELFF
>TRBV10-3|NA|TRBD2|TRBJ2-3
TGTGCCATCGTTCCTGCGGGAGAAATTTCAGATACGCAGTATTTT
CAIVPAGEISDTQYF
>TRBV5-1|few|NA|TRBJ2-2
TGCGCCAGCAGCCTGGACCAGGGCGTCACCGGGGAGCTGTTTTTT
CASSLDQGVTGELFF
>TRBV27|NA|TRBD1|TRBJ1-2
TGTGCCAGCAGTTTATCGAGGAGACAGGGGGCTCGTGGCTATGGCTACACCTTC
CASSLSRRQGARGYGYTF
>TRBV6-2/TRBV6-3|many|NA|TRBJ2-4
TGTGCCAGCAGTTATTCTGGAGCCAAAAACATTCAGTACTTC
CASSYSGAKNIQYF
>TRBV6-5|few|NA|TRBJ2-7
TGTGCCAGCAGTTACTCGAGAGTCCCTCGCGGGGCCTACTACGAGCAGTACTTC
CASSYSRVPRGAYYEQYF
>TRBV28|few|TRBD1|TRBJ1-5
TGTGCCAGCAGTCGGCTGGGCCAGACAGGGGTTGAATATCAGCCCCAGCATTTT
CASSRLGQTGVEYQPQHF
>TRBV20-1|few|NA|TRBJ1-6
TGCAGTGCTAGTCTCCAGGGAGAGTCCTATAATTCACCCCTCCACTTT
CSASLQGESYNSPLHF
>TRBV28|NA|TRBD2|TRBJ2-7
TGTGCCAGCAGTTTGGGACTAGCGGGAGGGACATCCTACGAGCAGTACTTC
CASSLGLAGGTSYEQYF
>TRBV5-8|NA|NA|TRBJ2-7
TGTGCCAGCAGCTTGGGTGGTCTAGAGTCCTACGAGCAGTACTTC
CASSLGGLESYEQYF
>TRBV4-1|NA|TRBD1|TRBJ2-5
TGCGCCAGCAGCCGGACAGGGGGCATTTTGTTGGAGACCCAGTACTTC
CASSRTGGILLETQYF
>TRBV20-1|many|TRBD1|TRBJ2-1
TGCAGTGCTAAAGCCCCCAGGGGGCTTTTTGGGAATGAGCAGTTCTTC
CSAKAPRGLFGNEQFF
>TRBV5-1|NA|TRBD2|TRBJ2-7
TGCGCCAGCAGCTTGACAGTTCTAGCGGGCACCTACGAGCAGTACTTC
CASSLTVLAGTYEQYF